This T cell receptor (beta chain) comes out of a study of cytomegalovirus exposure and HLA in healthy donors. Nominally healthy donors were sampled, though unrecorded immune exposures were likely. Vbeta (60) and Jbeta (13) primers were used in the PCR. The method was immunoSEQ multiplex PCR; TCRdb's version includes in-frame clones alone and lacks a portion of them. The specimen's table records around 44,000 clones. Sequencing was performed on PBMCs. The sequence came from a male donor in good health and CMV-seropositive.

CDR3 loop: CASKSGNSPLHF. CDR3 DNA sequence: TGTGCCAGCAAGTCAGGGAATTCACCCCTCCACTTT. The chain employs TRBV6-5 and TRBJ1-6; possibly TRBD1 for D (5 bases). The V gene's germline CDR1 is MNHEY and CDR2 SVGAGI. Trimming took off 7 bases at V and 7 bases at J, with 8 bases between the two ends. The length of the CDR3 is 12 residues.